This TCR beta chain was captured by sequencing in a study of cytomegalovirus exposure and HLA in healthy donors. CDR3 length: 14 residues. In germline, CDR1 is SGHVS, CDR2 FNYEAQ. The V gene lost 5 bases and the J gene lost 5 bases, with 14 bases spanning the gap. PCR used 60 Vbeta primers and 13 Jbeta primers. Data came from immunoSEQ multiplex PCR; TCRdb stores just in-frame clones and leaves some out. Of about 130,000 clones in the sample, around three quarters were seen once. The sample holds one count of this clone. Its antigen is still unknown. Whole-study findings and limits: Immune exposure data for these donors was limited to CMV serostatus. When a later analysis compared HLA-associated TCR beta chains with equally common others, the HLA-associated chains turned out to be more clonally expanded and to have lower generation probabilities. Relative to the approximately 630-donor mean, N-insertions were reportedly fewer in an Asian-associated ancestry cluster in a later analysis.

The chain has TRBV7-6 and TRBJ2-3; perhaps TRBD2 as D (6 bases). The sequenced sample consisted of PBMCs. This receptor was obtained from a man aged 18 to 29 in good health and CMV-seronegative. CDR3: CASSQGAGRDTQYF. The CDR3 region has the DNA TGTGCCAGCAGCCAAGGGGCGGGGAGAGATACGCAGTATTTT.